This T cell receptor (beta chain) was captured by sequencing in a study of T cells after yellow fever vaccination. General study findings and limits: Researchers cautioned that FACS-sorted repertoires could harbor abundant clonotypes contaminating from the bulk population.

This clonotype was seen more than once but under ten times. Its antigen is not identified. The V end lost 0 bases, the J end lost 0 bases, and 21 bases lay between the germline ends. The CDR3 is 20 amino acids. The germline V gene encodes CDR1 GTSNPN and CDR2 SVGIG (reference sequence). From the 5' RACE reads, TCRdb called clonotypes with MiXCR, one entry per CDR3 protein. The repertoire includes 600,000 to 750,000 distinct CDR3 sequences, about 12% of them detected once, and about 15% sits in the top ten. The source of this sequence is a man aged 25 to 40 who received the YFV17D yellow fever vaccine. The chain is built from TRBV30 and TRBJ2-6; D assignment may be TRBD1 or TRBD2 (5 bases each). The sequenced sample was PBMCs, obtained on the day of the yellow fever booster vaccination. CDR3 sequence: CAWSVVPTGQSPSGANVLTF. CDR3 bases: TGTGCCTGGAGTGTGGTTCCTACGGGGCAGTCCCCCTCTGGGGCCAACGTCCTGACTTTC.